Described below is a single TCR beta chain sequence and its context. Its antigen is not known. TCR beta CDR3 region amplification was performed from RNA transcripts. HTBI primers drove first-round RT-PCR of the TCR CDR3. TCRdb recomputed calls from the multiplex PCR reads with MiXCR, one row per CDR3 protein. The sample has about 400,000 distinct CDR3 sequences, around 14% seen once. CDR3 length equals 14 residues. Germline-derived CDR1 and CDR2 are SQVTM and ANQGSEA. Deletions cut 0 bases from V and 5 bases from J, with 13 bases between. Criteria for exclusion of patients were uncontrolled infection, other autoimmune disease, pregnancy or lactation. For the diagnoses, clinical symptoms, serum thyroxine and TRAb, thyroid ultrasound and orbital computed tomography were used. The sample comes from a study of T cells in Graves' hyperthyroidism and ophthalmopathy. Broader study findings: From stable hyperthyroidism, ophthalmopathy was set apart by a 13 V-J model. Model-based prediction identified ophthalmopathy a median about 7 months prior to its onset.

The sequenced sample was blood. This sequence originates from a woman between 18 and 30 years old with Graves' hyperthyroidism. V and J are TRBV29-1 and TRBJ1-1; the D gene is possibly TRBD1 (5 bases). CDR3 sequence (DNA): TGCAGCGTTGAAGATGGGGACGACGGGACTGAAGCTTTCTTT. Amino acids: CSVEDGDDGTEAFF. Complete variable domain (other parts from reference TRBV29-1 and TRBJ1-1): SAVISQKPSRDICQRGTSLTIQCQVDSQVTMMFWYRQQPGQSLTLIATANQGSEATYESGFVIDKFPISRPNLTFSTLTVSNMSPEDSSIYLCSVEDGDDGTEAFFGQGTRLTVV.